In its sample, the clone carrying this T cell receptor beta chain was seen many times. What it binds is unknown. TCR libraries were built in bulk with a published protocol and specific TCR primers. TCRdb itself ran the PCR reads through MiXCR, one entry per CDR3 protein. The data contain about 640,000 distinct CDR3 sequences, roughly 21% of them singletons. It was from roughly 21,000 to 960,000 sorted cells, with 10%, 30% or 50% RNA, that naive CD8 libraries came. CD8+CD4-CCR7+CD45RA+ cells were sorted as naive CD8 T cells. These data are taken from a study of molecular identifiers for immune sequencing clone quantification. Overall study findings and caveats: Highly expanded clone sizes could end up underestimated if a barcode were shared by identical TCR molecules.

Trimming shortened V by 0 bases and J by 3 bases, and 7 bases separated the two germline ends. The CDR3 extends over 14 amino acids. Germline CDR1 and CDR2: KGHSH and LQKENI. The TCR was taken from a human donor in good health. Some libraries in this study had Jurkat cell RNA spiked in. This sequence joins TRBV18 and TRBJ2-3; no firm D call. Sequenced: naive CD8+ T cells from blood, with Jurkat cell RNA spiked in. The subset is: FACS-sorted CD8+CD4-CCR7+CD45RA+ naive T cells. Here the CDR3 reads CASSPPYSTDTQYF. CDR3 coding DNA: TGTGCCAGCTCACCACCGTACAGTACAGATACGCAGTATTTT.